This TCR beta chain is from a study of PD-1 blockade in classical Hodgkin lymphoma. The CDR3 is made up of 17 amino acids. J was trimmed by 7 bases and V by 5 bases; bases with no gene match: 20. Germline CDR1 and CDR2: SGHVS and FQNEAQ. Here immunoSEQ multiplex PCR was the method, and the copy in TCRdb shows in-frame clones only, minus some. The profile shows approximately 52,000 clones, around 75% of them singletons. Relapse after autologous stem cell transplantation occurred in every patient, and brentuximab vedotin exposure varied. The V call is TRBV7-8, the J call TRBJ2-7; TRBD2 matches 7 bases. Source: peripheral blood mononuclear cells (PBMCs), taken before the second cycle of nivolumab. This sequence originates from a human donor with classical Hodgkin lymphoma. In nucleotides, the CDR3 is TGTGCCAGCAGCCCCTTCCGAGCGGGGACGAACCTTGGAGAGCAGTACTTC. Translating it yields CASSPFRAGTNLGEQYF.